This passage covers 28 T cell receptor beta chains from one sample sequenced in a study of regulatory T cells in long-lasting Graves disease (dated by TCRdb to the early 2020s). The time point label corresponds to: newly diagnosed GD, antithyroid drugs for less than 3 months. For both TCR sequencing and RNA sequencing, RNA was extracted from PBMCs in TRIzol. Library preparation used multiplex PCR. TCRdb shows the sequencer as Illumina HiSeq 4000. iRepertoire HTBI primers and Arm-PCR amplification of CDR3 regions were used to construct TCR beta libraries. TCRdb redid the processing of the public reads, applying fastp at Q25 and MiXCR, and retained in-frame beta chains. CDR3 protein sequences are deduplicated, and each keeps its most common genes and DNA. For this sample the table gives under 800,000 distinct CDR3 sequences, of which about 15% were detected only once. The ten top clones hold roughly 18% of the sample.

This sample was also put to use in a study of T cells in Graves' hyperthyroidism and ophthalmopathy.

Specimen: peripheral blood mononuclear cells (PBMCs), collected at new diagnosis, from a patient treated with antithyroid drugs. The receptor source for this set is a woman in her thirties with Graves disease. Donor details come from another sample of the same person, matched by shared clones.

The rearrangement uses TRBV19 and TRBJ2-3; D gene uncertain. The CDR3 sequence is 12 residues long. Trimming left V 6 bases short and J 4 bases short, with 8 bases between. CDR1 and CDR2 (germline): LNHDA, SQIVND (reference sequence). This CDR3 reads CASRGYADTQYF. CDR3 DNA: TGTGCCAGTAGGGGCTATGCAGATACGCAGTATTTT.

Points on this clonotype: A much larger clone sits a single nucleotide away, making a read error possible. The J gene is TRBJ1-2, the V gene TRBV6-2 or TRBV6-3; D gene ambiguous. This CDR3 contains 13 residues. Germline V lookup: CDR1 MNHEY, CDR2 SVGEGT. The ends were cut back, 5 bases at V and 6 bases at J, with 13 bases in the middle. The CDR3, as DNA: TGTGCCAGCAGTGGCAGGCTACTCAATGGCTACACCTTC. This sequence encodes CASSGRLLNGYTF.

This clonotype was picked up a small number of times. The chain links TRBV7-3 to TRBJ2-6; D tentatively fits TRBD1 or TRBD2 (6 bases each). CDR3 length: 17 amino acids. Trimming left V 5 bases short and J 0 bases short, with 14 bases between. CDR1 is SGHTA and CDR2 is FQGTGA in the germline V gene. CDR3 in amino acids: CASSLYGGNSGANVLTF. The CDR3 DNA reads TGTGCCAGCAGCCTGTACGGGGGCAACTCTGGGGCCAACGTCCTGACTTTC.

The rearrangement uses TRBV18 and TRBJ2-3; D is unresolved. Per the germline V gene, CDR1 is KGHSH and CDR2 is LQKENI. Trimming removed 5 bases from V and 0 bases from J, with 9 bases in between. This CDR3 is 14 amino acids long. The CDR3 DNA reads TGTGCCAGCTCAGCCAACTTGAGCACAGATACGCAGTATTTT. It encodes CASSANLSTDTQYF.

This clonotype was detected ten times or more. CDR3 in amino acids: CASSSPTSTTGELFF. The CDR3 DNA reads as TGTGCCAGCAGCTCGCCGACTAGCACTACCGGGGAGCTGTTTTTT. The chain combines TRBV7-2 with TRBJ2-2; 7 bases are a match to TRBD2. The CDR3 contains 15 residues. In germline, CDR1 is SGHTA, CDR2 FQGNSA. After removal of 4 bases from V and 5 bases from J, the junction contained 7 bases not matched to a gene. Filled out from reference TRBV7-2 and TRBJ2-2, the complete variable domain reads GAGVSQSPSNKVTEKGKDVELRCDPISGHTALYWYRQSLGQGLEFLIYFQGNSAPDKSGLPSDRFSAERTGGSVSTLTIQRTQQEDSAVYLCASSSPTSTTGELFFGEGSRLTVL.

A few counts support this clonotype. J is TRBJ2-3 and V is TRBV20-1; TRBD1 matches at 7 bases. The CDR3 extends over 13 amino acids. Germline CDR1 DFQATT, CDR2 SNEGSKA (reference sequence). V trimming: 4 bases; J trimming: 6 bases; junction bases outside the gene matches: 7. DNA of the CDR3: TGCAGTGCTACCCCTGGGACAGCGGATACGCAGTATTTT. Protein sequence: CSATPGTADTQYF.

There are many counts of this clonotype. The J gene is TRBJ2-5, the V gene TRBV28, with a possible D match to TRBD2 (6 bases). The CDR3 loop spans 12 amino acids. V lost 9 bases and J lost 4, with 12 bases in between. The germline V gene encodes CDR1 MDHEN and CDR2 SYDVKM. The CDR3 protein is CASRRERETQYF. The CDR3 nucleotides are TGTGCCAGTCGACGGGAGAGAGAGACCCAGTACTTC.

This clonotype appeared many times. The gene calls are TRBV6-1 and TRBJ2-7, with 9 bases matching TRBD2. Looked up from germline, CDR1 is MNHNS and CDR2 is SASEGT. V shed 7 bases and J 7 bases; nucleotides not matched to a gene: 11. The CDR3 extends over 14 amino acids. CDR3 nucleotide sequence: TGTGCCAGCACAGCGCCTAGCGGGAAGGGGGAGCAGTACTTC. Translated, it gives CASTAPSGKGEQYF.

Ten or more counts support this clonotype. The genes are TRBV3-1 and TRBJ2-7; TRBD2 matches at 9 bases. Trimming at V came to 3 bases and at J to 0 bases, leaving 9 bases not matched to a gene. The CDR3 extends over 17 amino acids. Germline values: CDR1 LGHDT, CDR2 YNNKEL (reference sequence). Written as DNA, the CDR3 is TGTGCCAGCAGCCACCCCCGAGAGCGGGAGGACTCCTACGAGCAGTACTTC. It is translated as CASSHPREREDSYEQYF.

Regarding this clonotype: A much larger clone differs from this one at a single base, so this may be a read error. This sequence joins TRBV27 and TRBJ2-5; 9 nucleotides align to TRBD2. CDR1 and CDR2 from the germline V gene are MNHEY and SMNVEV (reference sequence). This CDR3 spans 15 amino acids. CDR3 sequence (DNA): TGTGCCGGCAGTTTCGGAGCGGGAGGACGGGAGACCCAGTACTTC. Its translation is CAGSFGAGGRETQYF.

CDR3 sequence: CAWSVLGNGDSTYEQYF. The CDR3 region has the DNA TGTGCCTGGAGTGTTTTAGGTAATGGGGACAGTACCTACGAGCAGTACTTC. The chain couples TRBV30 to TRBJ2-7, with TRBD1 matching over 7 bases. From germline, CDR1 is GTSNPN and CDR2 SVGIG (reference sequence). This CDR3 has 17 residues. Trimming removed 0 bases from V and 2 bases from J; junction bases left unmatched: 13.

This clonotype appeared a few times. This sequence joins TRBV30 and TRBJ1-1; 8 bases line up with TRBD1. V lost 0 bases to trimming and J lost 6 bases; unmatched junction nucleotides: 15. Looked up from germline, CDR1 is GTSNPN and CDR2 is SVGIG (reference sequence). This CDR3 comprises 17 residues. This CDR3 is CAWSVRWETGGRSEAFF. Here the CDR3 DNA reads TGTGCCTGGAGTGTCCGATGGGAAACAGGGGGTAGGTCTGAAGCTTTCTTT.

This clonotype was seen a handful of times. V and J are TRBV7-9 and TRBJ2-7; D might be TRBD1 (5 bases). The V and J ends lost 7 bases and 6 bases respectively, with 16 bases between them. The CDR3 runs 13 residues. Germline CDR1 reads SEHNR; CDR2 reads FQNEAQ (reference sequence). CDR3 nucleotide sequence: TGTGCCAGCACCACCAAGGGGATCACCGAGCAGTACTTC. Encoded protein: CASTTKGITEQYF.

J is TRBJ1-2 and V is TRBV12-3 or TRBV12-4, with D uncertain. The CDR3 covers 11 residues. Trimming took off 6 bases at V and 8 bases at J, with 10 bases between the two ends. The DNA for the CDR3 is TGTGCCAGCAGCAAAGGAAACGGCTACACCTTC. It specifies CASSKGNGYTF.

This clonotype was observed at least ten times. The chain combines TRBV11-2 with TRBJ2-7; 15 nucleotides align to TRBD2. This CDR3 is 16 amino acids long. V was clipped by 1 base and J by 7 bases; unmatched bases: 5. CDR1 is SGHAT and CDR2 is FQNNGV in the germline V gene. The CDR3 protein is CASSLGTSGRALEQYF. CDR3 sequence (DNA): TGTGCCAGCAGCTTAGGGACTAGCGGGAGGGCTCTTGAGCAGTACTTC.

This clonotype turned up a few times. The J gene is TRBJ2-7, the V gene TRBV24-1; 7 bases are a match to TRBD2. CDR1 and CDR2 (germline): KGHDR, SFDVKD. The length of the CDR3 is 14 residues. J was trimmed by 4 bases and V by 3 bases; bases with no gene match: 5. CDR3 coding DNA: TGTGCCACCAGTGATGGTAGAGCGGGATACGAGCAGTACTTC. It specifies CATSDGRAGYEQYF.

This clonotype was seen a few times. The chain links TRBV7-9 to TRBJ1-6; no clear D gene. V lost 4 bases to trimming and J lost 2 bases, with 12 bases between them. Germline CDR1 reads SEHNR; CDR2 reads FQNEAQ (reference sequence). CDR3 length equals 16 residues. CDR3 DNA: TGTGCCAGCAGCTCTACGGGTTTTACCTATAATTCACCCCTCCACTTT. Protein: CASSSTGFTYNSPLHF.

CDR3 DNA sequence: TGTGCCAGCAGTTTGCGGGACTACGGGGGAGAGCAGTACTTC. Translating gives CASSLRDYGGEQYF. The V call is TRBV7-8, the J call TRBJ2-7; TRBD2 agrees at 7 bases. V lost 6 bases to trimming and J lost 7 bases; unmatched junction nucleotides: 12. The CDR3 sequence is 14 residues long. Per germline, CDR1 SGHVS and CDR2 FQNEAQ.

The rearrangement links TRBV4-1 to TRBJ2-2; D call uncertain. In germline, CDR1 is MGHRA, CDR2 YSYEKL. V was trimmed by 7 bases and J by 6 bases, leaving 12 bases between them. This CDR3 contains 13 residues. The CDR3 sequence is CASTVGRAGELFF. Here the CDR3 DNA reads TGCGCCAGCACAGTAGGCCGGGCCGGGGAGCTGTTTTTT.

This clonotype came up many times. CDR3 sequence: CASSQVGNEQFF. Written as DNA, the CDR3 is TGTGCCAGCAGCCAAGTAGGCAATGAGCAGTTCTTC. V and J are TRBV3-1 and TRBJ2-1; no firm D call. This CDR3 region has 12 residues. Germline values: CDR1 LGHDT, CDR2 YNNKEL (reference sequence). Trimming took off 1 base at V and 6 bases at J, with 4 bases between the two ends.

This chain connects TRBV30 to TRBJ2-3, with D perhaps TRBD2 (5 bases). The CDR3 extends over 12 amino acids. V lost 2 bases to trimming and J lost 6 bases, with 9 bases between them. Germline CDR1 GTSNPN, CDR2 SVGIG (reference sequence). The CDR3 coding sequence is TGTGCCTGGAGTATGGGAGCGGATACGCAGTATTTT. It specifies CAWSMGADTQYF.

The sample holds a few counts of this clonotype. The rearrangement uses TRBV5-6 and TRBJ2-2, with TRBD1 identical over 11 bases. The germline CDR1 and CDR2 sequences are SGHDT and YYEEEE. The CDR3 totals 15 residues. The J segment lost 5 bases and the V segment lost 4 bases, leaving 4 bases of the junction unmatched. Here the CDR3 reads CASSEDRGLTGELFF. CDR3 DNA sequence: TGTGCCAGCAGCGAGGACAGGGGGCTTACCGGGGAGCTGTTTTTT.

V usage is TRBV29-1 and J usage is TRBJ2-2; D gene uncertain. The CDR3 runs 10 residues. Germline CDR1 and CDR2: SQVTM and ANQGSEA. V lost 4 bases to trimming and J lost 10 bases, with 7 bases between them. The CDR3 DNA reads as TGCAGCGTTGGGGATGTGGAGCTGTTTTTT. It yields the protein CSVGDVELFF.

Ten or more counts support this clonotype. The chain carries TRBV7-2 and TRBJ2-1, with D perhaps TRBD2 (6 bases). CDR3 size: 12 residues. Germline values: CDR1 SGHTA, CDR2 FQGNSA. V was clipped by 5 bases and J by 9 bases, with 11 bases between them. The CDR3 here is CASSRGNGEQFF. In nucleotides, the CDR3 is TGTGCCAGCAGCCGGGGGAACGGTGAGCAGTTCTTC.

This clonotype was counted only a few times. The junction and the germline gene differ at one end; a read error may be behind it. This chain connects TRBV5-1 to TRBJ1-1; D not certain. There are 15 residues in the CDR3. The germline V gene has CDR1 SGHRS and CDR2 YFSETQ. The CDR3 DNA is TGTGCCAGCAGACCTACTTACGGGGTAGGCACTGAAGCTTTCTTT. Protein sequence: CASRPTYGVGTEAFF.

This clonotype turned up a few times. The V and J genes are TRBV19 and TRBJ2-3; no reliable D call. There are 15 residues in the CDR3. From germline, CDR1 is LNHDA and CDR2 SQIVND (reference sequence). V lost 1 base, J lost 2 bases, and 10 bases lay in between. CDR3 in amino acids: CASSIGMGFTDTQYF. In DNA form, the CDR3 reads TGTGCCAGTAGTATAGGTATGGGATTCACAGATACGCAGTATTTT.

This clonotype was seen only a few times. V gene TRBV7-2 combines with J gene TRBJ2-3; 10 bases are a match to TRBD2. This CDR3 is built from 19 residues. Trimming at V came to 2 bases and at J to 2 bases, leaving 13 bases not matched to a gene. Germline assignment: CDR1 SGHTA and CDR2 FQGNSA. CDR3 in DNA: TGTGCCAGCAGCTTAATCCATCGGAGCGGGAGGGCCCTCACAGATACGCAGTATTTT. As protein: CASSLIHRSGRALTDTQYF. The full variable domain, in which reference TRBV7-2 and TRBJ2-3 provide the parts outside the CDR3, is GAGVSQSPSNKVTEKGKDVELRCDPISGHTALYWYRQSLGQGLEFLIYFQGNSAPDKSGLPSDRFSAERTGGSVSTLTIQRTQQEDSAVYLCASSLIHRSGRALTDTQYFGPGTRLTVL.

This clonotype was found many times. V and J are TRBV6-1 and TRBJ2-7; no definite D call. Trimming stripped 0 bases from V and 12 bases from J, with 3 bases between. Germline V gene lookup returns CDR1 MNHNS and CDR2 SASEGT. This CDR3 has 9 residues. Written as DNA, the CDR3 is TGTGCCAGCAGTGAAGCGATGTACTTC. Protein: CASSEAMYF.